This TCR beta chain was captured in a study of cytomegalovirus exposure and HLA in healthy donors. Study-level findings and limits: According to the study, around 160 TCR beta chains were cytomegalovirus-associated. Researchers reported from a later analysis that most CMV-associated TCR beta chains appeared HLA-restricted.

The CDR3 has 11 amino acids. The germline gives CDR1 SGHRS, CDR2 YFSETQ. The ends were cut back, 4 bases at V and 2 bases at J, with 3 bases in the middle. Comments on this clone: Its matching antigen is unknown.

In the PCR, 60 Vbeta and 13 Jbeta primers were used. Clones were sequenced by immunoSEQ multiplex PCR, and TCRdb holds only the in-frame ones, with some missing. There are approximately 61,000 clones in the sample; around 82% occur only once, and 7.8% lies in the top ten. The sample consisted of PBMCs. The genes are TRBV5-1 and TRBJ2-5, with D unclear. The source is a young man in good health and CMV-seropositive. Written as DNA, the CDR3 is TGCGCCAGCAGCCAACAAGAGACCCAGTACTTC. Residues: CASSQQETQYF.